One T cell receptor beta chain is described in this entry. This clone's antigen is unknown. No qualities accompany the bases; no much larger clone lies one base away. Healthy controls were around 38 blood donors whose buffy coats came from the Finnish Red Cross blood service. All TCR-sequenced material derived from peripheral blood: patient blood samples and healthy donor buffy coats. Peripheral blood mononuclear cells were isolated by Ficoll-Hypaque gradient centrifugation. For the healthy controls, CD4+ cells were obtained from buffy coats by magnetic purification. Genomic DNA was extracted using the Gentra Puregene Cell and Tissue kit, and a Qubit 2.0 fluorometer was used to quantify it. The sample comes from a study of STAT5B mutations in CD4+ large granular lymphocyte leukemia (dated by TCRdb to between 2021 and 2022). As for the study more broadly: Among healthy controls, the CDR3 'QG' motif was associated with a particular HLA allele. Flow cytometry on FACSCanto II or FACSVerse confirmed that purified fractions exceeded 95% purity among lymphocytes. TCRbeta repertoires of CD4+ T-cell large granular lymphocyte leukemia patients were compared with those of healthy blood donors.

According to the germline V gene, CDR1 reads SGHRS and CDR2 reads YFSETQ. The V and J ends are trimmed by 1 base and 10 bases, leaving 14 bases between them. From cysteine to phenylalanine, the CDR3 is 13 amino acids long. Solely the CDR3 DNA is kept, with 39 bases framed from the first base. Overall results and qualifications from the work: Each patient's main leukemic clonotypes were private, but around 25% of these clonotypes showed up at low frequency in the non-leukemic repertoires of other patients. Greater clonality appeared to be present in CD4-sorted patient repertoires than in healthy CD4+ repertoires, and the difference was retained after the putative leukemic clones were removed. The data were not HLA-matched, and the higher clonality in CD4+ T-LGLL than in CD8+ T-LGLL could be due to the relatively small sample size. TRBV06-family usage was enriched among the top patient clones (8/27) compared with healthy controls (2/35).

TCRbeta rearrangements were sequenced from genomic DNA using the immunoSEQ assay at survey resolution. The authors processed their data as follows. In the TCR sequencing data, the lowest productive clonotype frequency that could be detected was 2.59 x 10-5. Only productive TCRbeta rearrangements, defined as complete and in-frame sequences, were included in the analyses. The clonality of each sample was calculated as Simpson clonality in the immunoSEQ Analyzer version 3.0. Based on frequency, clones were grouped as very rare, small, medium, large (1-20%) or hyperexpanded (>20%). Generation probabilities were estimated with OLGA 1.2.3, V-gene circos plots were made with VDJtools, specificities were looked up in VDJdb, and CDR3 motifs were identified with GLIPH. The table comes from immuneACCESS by way of TCRdb, which keeps in-frame sequences with V and J called. Part of the clones is missing from these tables; in studies checked, under half for an unresolved V gene and the rest for unknown reasons. The V and J calls and clone size are taken from that table; D and trimming were inferred from the DNA. Within this sample are roughly 34,000 clones, with less than 85% of them counted one time only. Over 6% of the sample comes from the top ten.

Recombination linked TRBV5-1 to TRBJ1-2; tentative D gene TRBD1, with 6 bases matching. Sequencing input: CD4+ T cells from blood buffy coats. The clonotype was recovered from a human donor in good health. The DNA sequence reads TGCGCCAGCAGCTTGTACAGGGAAGTTGACTACACCTTC. Translated, this gives CASSLYREVDYTF.